This T cell receptor beta chain originates from a study of blood T cell repertoires in COVID-19. Study information: Specimens from acute and convalescent COVID-19 originated in the United States, Italy and Spain. Sources were T cells, B-cell-depleted T cells, or PBMCs; the material itself was cDNA or gDNA.

This clone was observed a single time. Original analysis: Using reference gene primer amplification, nucleated cell counts were estimated. Clones were read by immunoSEQ multiplex PCR, and TCRdb kept only the in-frame ones, dropping some. V and J calls and clone size are copied from that table; D and trimming were computed from the DNA. The sample yields 390,000 or so clones, about nine tenths seen once. V gave up 1 base and J gave up 9 bases, with 10 bases separating them. The CDR3 is 12 residues long. The germline CDR1 and CDR2 sequences are SGHRS and YFSETQ. The receptor was isolated from a woman aged 30 to 39 with active or convalescent COVID-19. This sequence joins TRBV5-1 and TRBJ1-2; no reliable D call. The sequencing sample was made of peripheral blood. The CDR3 is CASSLLSESYTF. The CDR3, as DNA: TGCGCCAGCAGCTTGTTGTCGGAGAGCTACACCTTC. Looking up the rest from reference TRBV5-1 and TRBJ1-2 gives the full variable domain: KAGVTQTPRYLIKTRGQQVTLSCSPISGHRSVSWYQQTPGQGLQFLFEYFSETQRNKGNFPGRFSGRQFSNSRSEMNVSTLELGDSALYLCASSLLSESYTFGSGTRLTVV.